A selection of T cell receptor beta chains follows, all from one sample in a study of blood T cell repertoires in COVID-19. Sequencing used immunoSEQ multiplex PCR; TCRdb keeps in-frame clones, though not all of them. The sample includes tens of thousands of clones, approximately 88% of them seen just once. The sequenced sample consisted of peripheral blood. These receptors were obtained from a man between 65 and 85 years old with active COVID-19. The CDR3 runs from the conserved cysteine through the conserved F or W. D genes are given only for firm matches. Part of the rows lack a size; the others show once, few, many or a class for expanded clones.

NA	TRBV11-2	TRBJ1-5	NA	TGTGCCAGCAGCTCGGTTCAGGGAAAACGGAATCAGCCCCAGCATTTT	CASSSVQGKRNQPQHF
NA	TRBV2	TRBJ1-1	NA	TGTGCCAGGGGGGGGGTCATGAACACTGAAGCTTTCTTT	CARGGVMNTEAFF
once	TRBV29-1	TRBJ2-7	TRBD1	TGCAGCGTTGCGGGACAGGGGCGATCCTACGAGCAGTACTTC	CSVAGQGRSYEQYF
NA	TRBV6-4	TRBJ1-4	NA	TGTGCCGTACAGGGTTCTAATGAAAAACTGTTTTTT	CAVQGSNEKLFF
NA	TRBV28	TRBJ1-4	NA	TGTGCCAGCAGGGAAGAGGAAGAAAAACTGTTTTTT	CASREEEEKLFF
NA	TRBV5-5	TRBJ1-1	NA	TGTGCCAGCAGCTGGGCCAGGGGAGGGGGAACTGAAGCTTTCTTT	CASSWARGGGTEAFF
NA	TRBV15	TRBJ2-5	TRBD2	TGTGCCACCAGCAAGGGGGGGGCTAGCGGGGCGGAGACCCAGTACTTC	CATSKGGASGAETQYF
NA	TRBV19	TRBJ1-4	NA	TGTGCCAGTCGGGGACTGGGTGAAAAACTGTTTTTT	CASRGLGEKLFF
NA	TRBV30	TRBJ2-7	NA	TGTGCCTGGAGCGGGGGAGCCCCTAGGTACGAGCAGTACTTC	CAWSGGAPRYEQYF
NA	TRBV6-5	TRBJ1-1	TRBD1	TGTGCCAGCAGCTCAGGGGGCGCGTACACTGAAGCTTTCTTT	CASSSGGAYTEAFF
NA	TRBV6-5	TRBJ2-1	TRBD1	TGTGCCAGCAGTACGGGACAGGGGGCGCCTTATGAGCAGTTCTTC	CASSTGQGAPYEQFF
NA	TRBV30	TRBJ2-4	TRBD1	TGTGCCTGGAGTACAGGGACAGGGTCAACCAAAAACATTCAGTACTTC	CAWSTGTGSTKNIQYF
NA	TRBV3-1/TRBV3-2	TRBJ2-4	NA	TGTGCCAGCAGCCAAGATATTTACGGACTAGCCAAAAACATTCAGTACTTC	CASSQDIYGLAKNIQYF
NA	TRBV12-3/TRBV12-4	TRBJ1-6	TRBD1	TGTGCCAGCAGTTTAGGCCAGGGGGCACCCCTCCACTTT	CASSLGQGAPLHF
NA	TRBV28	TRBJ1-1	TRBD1	TGTGCCAGCAGTTCCCTACAGACAGGGAACGGAGCTTTCTTT	CASSSLQTGNGAFF
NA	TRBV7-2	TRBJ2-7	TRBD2	TGTGCCAGCAGCTTAGGTGGGACTAGATACGAGCAGTACTTC	CASSLGGTRYEQYF
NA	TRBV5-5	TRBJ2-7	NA	TGTGCCAGCAGCCGCGGACAATCTGGACAGTACTTC	CASSRGQSGQYF
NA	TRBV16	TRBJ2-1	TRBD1	TGTGCCAGCAGCCCGGGACAGTACAATGAGCAGTTCTTC	CASSPGQYNEQFF
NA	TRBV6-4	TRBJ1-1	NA	TGTGCCAGCAGCCCAACTCGGGACACTGAAGCTTTCTTT	CASSPTRDTEAFF
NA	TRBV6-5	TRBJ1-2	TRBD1	TGTGCCAGCAGCCTCGACAGGGGCGATGGCTACACCTTC	CASSLDRGDGYTF
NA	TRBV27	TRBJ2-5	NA	TGTGCCAGCAGTTCACAAGAGACCCAGTACTTC	CASSSQETQYF
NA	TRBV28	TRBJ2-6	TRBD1	TGTGCCAGCAGTCCAGGGGGAAGTTCCGGGGCCAACGTCCTGACTTTC	CASSPGGSSGANVLTF
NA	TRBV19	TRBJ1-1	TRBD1	TGTGCCAGTAGTTTTTCAGGGGGGACTGAAGCTTTCTTT	CASSFSGGTEAFF
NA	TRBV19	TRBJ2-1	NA	TGTGCCAGTAGTAACCCGCGGGGATACAATGAGCAGTTCTTC	CASSNPRGYNEQFF
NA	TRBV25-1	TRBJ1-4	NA	TGTGCCAGCAGGGAGACAGGATCTCGGGAAAAACTGTTTTTT	CASRETGSREKLFF
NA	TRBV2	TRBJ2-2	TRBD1	TGTGCCAGCAGTGTGGGACAGCTAACCGGGGAGCTGTTTTTT	CASSVGQLTGELFF
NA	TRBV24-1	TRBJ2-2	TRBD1	TGTGCCACCAGTGATTATCCGGGACAGTTGGCTGGGGAGCTGTTTTTT	CATSDYPGQLAGELFF
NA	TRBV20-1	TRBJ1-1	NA	TGCAGGGGCGCGCGGGACACTGAAGCTTTCTTT	CRGARDTEAFF
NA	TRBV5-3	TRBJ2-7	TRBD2	TGTGCCAGAAGTCCCGGGACTAGCGGGGGGTTAAGCTCCTACGAGCAGTACTTC	CARSPGTSGGLSSYEQYF
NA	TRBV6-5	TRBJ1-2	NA	TGTGCCAGCTTATCACGGGGAGGGGATGGCTACACCTTC	CASLSRGGDGYTF
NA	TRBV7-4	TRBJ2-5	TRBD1	TGTGCCAGCAGCGTAATCCGGGACAGGGTCTGGGAGACCCAGTACTTC	CASSVIRDRVWETQYF
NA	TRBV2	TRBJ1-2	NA	TGTGCCAGCAGTGACACTCTCAACTATGGCTACACCTTC	CASSDTLNYGYTF
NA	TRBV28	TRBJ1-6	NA	TGTGCCAGCAGTTTGCTGCCCGGGGGGGCTTACGATTCACCCCTCCACTTT	CASSLLPGGAYDSPLHF
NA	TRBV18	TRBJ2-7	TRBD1	TGTGCCAGCTCTCCCGGGACAGGGGACACCTACACCTACGAGCAGTACTTC	CASSPGTGDTYTYEQYF
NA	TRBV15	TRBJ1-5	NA	TGTGCCACCAGCTTAGGAGGAGGGAGCAATCAGCCCCAGCATTTT	CATSLGGGSNQPQHF
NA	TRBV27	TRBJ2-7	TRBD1	TGTGCCAGCAGGGGCTTCGGACAGGACTCCTACGAGCAGTACTTC	CASRGFGQDSYEQYF
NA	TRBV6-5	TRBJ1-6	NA	TGTGCCAGTTCCCAACAGGGTCCTAATTCACCCCTCCACTTT	CASSQQGPNSPLHF
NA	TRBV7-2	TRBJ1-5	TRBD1	TGTGCCAGCAGCTATACAGGGGGCTTCAATCAGCCCCAGCATTTT	CASSYTGGFNQPQHF
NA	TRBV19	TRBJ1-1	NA	TGTGCCAGTAGCCCACGGGGGGCGCGGACTGAAGCTTTCTTT	CASSPRGARTEAFF
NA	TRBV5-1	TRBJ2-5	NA	TGCGCCAGCAGCCTGGGACAAAAAGAGACCCAGTACTTC	CASSLGQKETQYF
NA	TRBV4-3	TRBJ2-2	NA	TGCGCCAGCAGCCAAGATCTGCGGACCGGGGAGCTGTTTTTT	CASSQDLRTGELFF
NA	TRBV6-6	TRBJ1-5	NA	TGTGCCAGCAGCCCCGGAGGGGTCCAAAGCAATCAGCCCCAGCATTTT	CASSPGGVQSNQPQHF
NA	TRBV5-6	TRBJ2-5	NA	TGTGCCAGCAGCTTGACAGGGTGGCAAGAGACCCAGTACTTC	CASSLTGWQETQYF
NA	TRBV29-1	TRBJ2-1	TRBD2	TGCAGCGTTGAAGGGATTAGCGGGGGCTACAATGAGCAGTTCTTC	CSVEGISGGYNEQFF
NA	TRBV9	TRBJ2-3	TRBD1	TGTGCCAGCAGCGTAGCGGCAGGGGGACGGGGTACGCAGTATTTT	CASSVAAGGRGTQYF
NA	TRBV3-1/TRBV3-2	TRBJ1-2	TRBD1	TGTGCCAGCAGCCCTACAGGGGAAACTGGCTACACCTTC	CASSPTGETGYTF
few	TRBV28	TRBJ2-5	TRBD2	TGTGCCAGCAGTGGAGCCGGGGGGGCCTCGGAGACCCAGTACTTC	CASSGAGGASETQYF
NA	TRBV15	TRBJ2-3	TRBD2	TGTGCCACCAGCAGCGGCGGGGGGGAACTAGATACGCAGTATTTT	CATSSGGGELDTQYF
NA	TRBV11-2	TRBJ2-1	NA	TGTGCCAGCAGCTTATCTAGCGATCCCTACAATGAGCAGTTCTTC	CASSLSSDPYNEQFF
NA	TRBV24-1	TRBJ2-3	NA	TGTGCCACCAGGGGACTGTCAGATACGCAGTATTTT	CATRGLSDTQYF
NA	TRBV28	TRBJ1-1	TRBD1	TGTGCCAGCAGTTTTCGGACAGGGGGTAAGGGAGACACTGAAGCTTTCTTT	CASSFRTGGKGDTEAFF
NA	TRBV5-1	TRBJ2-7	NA	TGCGCCAGCAGCTCCCCGGACTCAATCTACGAGCAGTACTTC	CASSSPDSIYEQYF
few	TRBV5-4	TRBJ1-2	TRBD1	TGTGCCAGCAGCTGGACAGGGGGAAGCTACACCTTC	CASSWTGGSYTF